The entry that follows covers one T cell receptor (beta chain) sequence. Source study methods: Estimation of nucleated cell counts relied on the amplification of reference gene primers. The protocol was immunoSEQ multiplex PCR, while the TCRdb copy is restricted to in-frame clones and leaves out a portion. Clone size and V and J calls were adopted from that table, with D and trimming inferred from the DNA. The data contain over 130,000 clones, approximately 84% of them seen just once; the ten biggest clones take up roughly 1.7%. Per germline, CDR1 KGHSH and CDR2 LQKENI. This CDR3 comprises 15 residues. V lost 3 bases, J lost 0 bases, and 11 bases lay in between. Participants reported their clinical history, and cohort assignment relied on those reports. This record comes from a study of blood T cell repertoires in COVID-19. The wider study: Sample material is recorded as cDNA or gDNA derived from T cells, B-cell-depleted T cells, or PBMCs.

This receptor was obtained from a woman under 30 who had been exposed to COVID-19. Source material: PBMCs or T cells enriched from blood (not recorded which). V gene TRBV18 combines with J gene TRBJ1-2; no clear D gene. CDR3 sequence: CASSPQTTANYGYTF. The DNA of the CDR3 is TGTGCCAGCTCACCTCAGACTACAGCTAACTATGGCTACACCTTC.